This T cell receptor (beta chain) was sequenced in a study of cytomegalovirus exposure and HLA in healthy donors. General study findings and limits: There were around 160 TCR beta chains listed as cytomegalovirus-associated. Most TCR sequences proved rare, with some public TCRs found in many donors. In vitro, three CMV-associated chains proved specific for CMV antigens.

Points on this clone: What it binds is not known.

The V end was cut by 4 bases, the J end by 2 bases, with 10 bases between. The CDR3 has 13 residues. Per germline, CDR1 SGHNT and CDR2 YYREEE (reference sequence). Among the 90 to 150 subjects of the validation cohort, separate from the roughly 650-subject first cohort, were the donors. Clones were read by immunoSEQ multiplex PCR, and TCRdb kept only the in-frame ones, dropping some. Of 60,000 to 80,000 clones detected, just under 95% appear once; the ten largest clones hold approximately 3%. The receptor comes from a young woman in good health and CMV-seropositive. V usage is TRBV5-4 and J usage is TRBJ2-7, with unresolved D. Sequenced input: PBMCs. The CDR3 region is CASSPTPAYEQYF. CDR3 DNA sequence: TGTGCCAGCAGCCCCACACCTGCCTACGAGCAGTACTTC.